Below, one T cell receptor beta chain is given with its context. The entry originates in a study of blood T cell repertoires in COVID-19. Study as a whole: Collection of acute and convalescent COVID-19 samples took place in the United States, Italy and Spain. Sample material is recorded as cDNA or gDNA derived from T cells, B-cell-depleted T cells, or PBMCs.

In the study's own analysis: Amplification with reference gene primers provided the estimates of nucleated cell counts. Profiled with immunoSEQ multiplex PCR; TCRdb holds only in-frame clones, not every one. For V, J and clone size, that table is used; D and trimming come from the DNA. This sample has approximately 68,000 clones; roughly 81% occur once, and the top ten carry 9.2%. CDR3 length equals 16 residues. Germline CDR1 is KGHDR and CDR2 is SFDVKD. With V trimmed by 4 bases and J by 7 bases, 13 bases remained unmatched. Sequenced sample: peripheral blood. This TCR was recovered from a human donor in a cohort sampled during active COVID-19. The chain has TRBV24-1 and TRBJ1-2; 8 bases line up with TRBD1. The CDR3 is CATSDRGQGGRVGYTF. The CDR3 DNA reads TGTGCCACCAGTGACCGCGGACAGGGTGGGAGAGTTGGCTACACCTTC.